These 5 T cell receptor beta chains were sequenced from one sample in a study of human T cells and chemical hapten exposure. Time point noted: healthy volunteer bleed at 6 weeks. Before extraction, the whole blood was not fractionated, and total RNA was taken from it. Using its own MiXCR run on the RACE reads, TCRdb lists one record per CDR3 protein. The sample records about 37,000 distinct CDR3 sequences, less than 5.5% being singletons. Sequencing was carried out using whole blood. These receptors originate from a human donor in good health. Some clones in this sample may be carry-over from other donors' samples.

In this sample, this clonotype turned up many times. In DNA form, the CDR3 reads TGTGCCAGCAGCTTCCTGACAGTGGCCGATGAGCAGTTCTTC. Amino acids: CASSFLTVADEQFF. This sequence joins TRBV7-2 and TRBJ2-1, with TRBD1 as a possible D gene (5 bases). The CDR3 has 14 residues. Germline V gene sequence: CDR1 SGHTA, CDR2 FQGNSA. Trimming shortened V by 3 bases and J by 8 bases, and 14 bases separated the two germline ends. The full variable domain, with the rest looked up from reference TRBV7-2 and TRBJ2-1, is GAGVSQSPSNKVTEKGKDVELRCDPISGHTALYWYRQSLGQGLEFLIYFQGNSAPDKSGLPSDRFSAERTGGSVSTLTIQRTQQEDSAVYLCASSFLTVADEQFFGPGTRLTVL.

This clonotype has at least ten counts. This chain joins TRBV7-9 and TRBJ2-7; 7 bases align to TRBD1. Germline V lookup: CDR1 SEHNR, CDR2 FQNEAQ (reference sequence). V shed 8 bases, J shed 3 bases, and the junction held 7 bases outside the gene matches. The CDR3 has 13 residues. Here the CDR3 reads CASDLGGDYEQYF. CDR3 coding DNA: TGTGCCAGCGACTTAGGGGGCGACTACGAGCAGTACTTC.

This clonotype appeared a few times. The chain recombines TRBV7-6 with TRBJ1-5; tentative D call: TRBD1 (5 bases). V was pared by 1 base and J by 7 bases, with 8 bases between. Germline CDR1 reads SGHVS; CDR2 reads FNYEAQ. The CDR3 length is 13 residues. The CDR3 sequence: CASSLERGQPQHF. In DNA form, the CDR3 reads TGTGCCAGCAGCTTAGAGCGGGGGCAGCCCCAGCATTTT.

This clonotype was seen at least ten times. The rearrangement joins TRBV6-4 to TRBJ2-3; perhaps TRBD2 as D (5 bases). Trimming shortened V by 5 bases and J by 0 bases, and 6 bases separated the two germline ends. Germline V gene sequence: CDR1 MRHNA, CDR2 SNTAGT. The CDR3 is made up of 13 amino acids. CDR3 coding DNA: TGTGCCAGCAGTAGGACTAGCACAGATACGCAGTATTTT. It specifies CASSRTSTDTQYF.

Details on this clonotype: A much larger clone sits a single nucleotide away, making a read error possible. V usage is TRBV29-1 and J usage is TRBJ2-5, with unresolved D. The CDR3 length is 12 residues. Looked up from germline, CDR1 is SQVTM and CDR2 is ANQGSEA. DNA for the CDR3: TGCGGCGTTTTACAGACCCAAGAGACCCAGTACTTC. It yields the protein CGVLQTQETQYF.